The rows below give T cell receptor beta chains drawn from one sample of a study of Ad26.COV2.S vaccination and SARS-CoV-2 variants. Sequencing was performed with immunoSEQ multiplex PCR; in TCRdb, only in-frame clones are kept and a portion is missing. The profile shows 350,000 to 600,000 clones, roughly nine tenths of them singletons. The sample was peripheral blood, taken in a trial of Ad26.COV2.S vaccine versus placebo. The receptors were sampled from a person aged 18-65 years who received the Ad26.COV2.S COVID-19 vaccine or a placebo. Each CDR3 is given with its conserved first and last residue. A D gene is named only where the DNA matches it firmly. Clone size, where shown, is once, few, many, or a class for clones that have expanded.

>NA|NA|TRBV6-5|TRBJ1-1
TGTGCCAGCAGTTACGGGTCGGATTACAACACTGAAGCTTTCTTT
CASSYGSDYNTEAFF
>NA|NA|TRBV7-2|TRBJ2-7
TGTGCCAGCAGCCTTGCGGGGACCCCCAACGAGCAGTACTTC
CASSLAGTPNEQYF
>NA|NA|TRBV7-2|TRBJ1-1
TGTGCCAGCAGCTTACGATGGGGGAACACTGAAGCTTTCTTT
CASSLRWGNTEAFF
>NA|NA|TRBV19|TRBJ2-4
TGTGCCAGTAGTCAAAGGGCCAACAGACTTCCCGCGGCCAAAAACATTCAGTACTTC
CASSQRANRLPAAKNIQYF
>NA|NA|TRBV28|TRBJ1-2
TGTGCCAGCAGTCTATATCCCCTCGCGCGCCCCGCCCTCTATGGCTACACCTTC
CASSLYPLARPALYGYTF
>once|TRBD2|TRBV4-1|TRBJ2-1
TGCGCCAGCAGCCAAGGCTCAGGGACTAGCAAGGTTGAGCAGTTCTTC
CASSQGSGTSKVEQFF
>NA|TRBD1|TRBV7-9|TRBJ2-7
TGTGCCAGCAGTGACAGGGCGGCTTTTCGGCAGTACTTC
CASSDRAAFRQYF
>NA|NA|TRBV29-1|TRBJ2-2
TGCAGCGTTGAGAAGGCAGGGAACACCGGGGAGCTGTTTTTT
CSVEKAGNTGELFF
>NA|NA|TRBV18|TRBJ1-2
TGTGCCAGCTCACCGTATGACCAAAACTATGGCTACACCTTC
CASSPYDQNYGYTF
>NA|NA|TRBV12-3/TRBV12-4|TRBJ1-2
TGTGCCAGCAGTTTAATCTCCCCGGCCGCCTACACCTTC
CASSLISPAAYTF
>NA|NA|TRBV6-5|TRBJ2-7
TGTGCCAGCAGTTACTCGATAGCGCGTTCCGAGCAGTACTTC
CASSYSIARSEQYF
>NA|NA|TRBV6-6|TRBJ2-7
TGTGCCAGCGCGGGGTACTACGAGCAGTACTTC
CASAGYYEQYF
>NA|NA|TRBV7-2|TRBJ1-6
TGTGCCAGCAGCCCTACACAGGGCACGCCCTATAATTCACCCCTCCACTTT
CASSPTQGTPYNSPLHF